The sequence of this T cell receptor (beta chain) was determined in a study of blood T cells in healthy people across ages. In the study overall: About one barcoded beta molecule per two T cells was the capture yield of template switching.

A second PCR of roughly 7 to 11 cycles used a sample-barcoded 5' primer and a J-beta primer mix. TCRdb used MiXCR to reprocess the 5' RACE reads, holding one entry per CDR3 protein. Among about 800,000 distinct CDR3 sequences listed, roughly 25% were seen once. CDR1 is KGHSH, CDR2 LQKENI, per germline. CDR3 length: 14 residues. With 3 bases clipped from V and 9 bases from J, the junction kept 5 bases outside the gene matches. Study-wide results and caveats: Calculation of diversity from one million T cells yielded estimates considered to be underestimates.

This clonotype turned up a few times. The antigen is not known. Aged about 6 to 90, donors were systemically healthy Caucasians from Russia. These data also featured in a second study, about T cells of mothers and their children. This second report adds: The extracted RNA was employed in its entirety for cDNA synthesis, at about 1.4 ug per 15 ul.

The source is a boy between 10 and 17 years old in good health. Sequencing was carried out using blood. The J gene is TRBJ1-6, the V gene TRBV18, with 7 bases matching TRBD1. The CDR3 here is CASSPEGASSPLHF. The CDR3 DNA reads as TGTGCCAGCTCACCCGAGGGGGCTAGTTCACCCCTCCACTTT.